Each of the 18 T cell receptor beta chains below was sequenced from the same sample in a study of T-cell reconstitution after alpha-beta-depleted transplantation in children. Unique molecular identifiers tagged the TCRbeta library. TCRdb called the PCR reads again in MiXCR, with one record for every CDR3 protein. The sample has about 360,000 distinct CDR3 sequences; roughly 13% are singletons. Sequenced here: PBMCs, sampled from the stem cell graft. These receptors all stem from a human donor who donated a stem cell graft to a child with Fanconi anemia.

This clonotype was detected many times. In nucleotides, the CDR3 is TGTGCCAGCAGTTCCGGCCTGTCTTGGCAGTATTTT. Translated: CASSSGLSWQYF. J is TRBJ2-3 and V is TRBV28; D gene unclear. CDR3 length: 12 amino acids. Trimming cost V 4 bases and J 11 bases, with 13 bases left between them. Per germline, CDR1 MDHEN and CDR2 SYDVKM. Together with reference TRBV28 and TRBJ2-3, the CDR3 gives the full variable domain: DVKVTQSSRYLVKRTGEKVFLECVQDMDHENMFWYRQDPGLGLRLIYFSYDVKMKEKGDIPEGYSVSREKKERFSLILESASTNQTSMYLCASSSGLSWQYFGPGTRLTVL.

The V gene is TRBV28, the J gene TRBJ2-7, with D perhaps being TRBD1 or TRBD2 (7 bases each). This CDR3 has 14 residues. Germline V gives CDR1 MDHEN, CDR2 SYDVKM. V lost 3 bases to trimming and J lost 4 bases, with 13 bases between them. This chain's CDR3 is CASSFPGGGYEQYF. Written as DNA, the CDR3 is TGTGCCAGCAGTTTCCCAGGGGGGGGGTACGAGCAGTACTTC.

This clonotype was detected only a few times. This rearrangement joins TRBV28 to TRBJ1-2, with D uncertain. The CDR3 has 13 residues. Germline V gene sequence: CDR1 MDHEN, CDR2 SYDVKM. V was cut by 7 bases and J by 5 bases, with 14 bases left in between. The CDR3 DNA follows: TGTGCCAGCATTTCTACAGAGGTTTATGGCTACACCTTC. Its translation: CASISTEVYGYTF.

V usage is TRBV4-2 and J usage is TRBJ2-3, with D perhaps TRBD1 or TRBD2 (5 bases each). V lost 5 bases and J 0 bases, leaving 9 bases between the germline ends. Germline V gives CDR1 LGHNA, CDR2 YNFKEQ. The CDR3 contains 14 residues. The chain's CDR3 is CASSGDPSTDTQYF. The CDR3, as DNA: TGTGCCAGCAGCGGGGACCCTAGCACAGATACGCAGTATTTT.

The chain joins TRBV6-1 to TRBJ2-4; TRBD1 might be the D (5 bases). This CDR3 is 15 amino acids long. Trimming shortened V by 0 bases and J by 4 bases, and 10 bases separated the two germline ends. Germline values: CDR1 MNHNS, CDR2 SASEGT. CDR3 in amino acids: CASSEATAQKNIQYF. The CDR3 bases are TGTGCCAGCAGTGAAGCGACAGCCCAGAAAAACATTCAGTACTTC.

This clonotype has a count of ten or more. V is TRBV20-1 and J is TRBJ1-1; D is unresolved. Germline loops: CDR1 DFQATT, CDR2 SNEGSKA (reference sequence). The CDR3 consists of 15 residues. V gave up 2 bases and J gave up 1 base, with 14 bases separating them. The CDR3 DNA follows: TGCAGTGCTAGACAAGGTAGGAGGGAGAACACTGAAGCTTTCTTT. Translation gives CSARQGRRENTEAFF.

Ten or more counts support this clonotype. The chain carries TRBV6-5 and TRBJ2-2; possibly TRBD1 for D (6 bases). V lost 1 base and J 5 bases, leaving 17 bases between the germline ends. Germline V gene lookup returns CDR1 MNHEY and CDR2 SVGAGI. This CDR3 has 17 amino acids. Here the CDR3 reads CASSYLQGELWTGELFF. Here the CDR3 DNA reads TGTGCCAGCAGTTACTTACAGGGTGAATTATGGACCGGGGAGCTGTTTTTT.

There are many counts of this clonotype. The rearrangement links TRBV12-3 or TRBV12-4 to TRBJ1-1, with D maybe TRBD1 (6 bases). With 4 bases removed from V and 5 bases from J, the gap between germline ends came to 20 bases. The CDR3 length is 16 residues. The CDR3 sequence is CASSSSGAIMWTEAFF. CDR3 nucleotide sequence: TGTGCCAGCAGTTCATCGGGGGCAATTATGTGGACTGAAGCTTTCTTT.

This clonotype appeared a few times. The chain couples TRBV20-1 to TRBJ2-7; 7 bases are shared with TRBD1. CDR3 length: 14 residues. V shed 5 bases, J shed 0 bases, and the junction held 7 bases outside the gene matches. CDR1 and CDR2 from the germline V gene are DFQATT and SNEGSKA (reference sequence). The CDR3 sequence is CSALTGFSSYEQYF. DNA for the CDR3: TGCAGTGCTCTGACAGGGTTCAGCTCCTACGAGCAGTACTTC.

In its sample, this clonotype was seen a few times. The chain employs TRBV15 and TRBJ2-1; D perhaps matches TRBD2 (6 bases). The V end was cut by 5 bases, the J end by 0 bases, with 14 bases between. Germline V gene sequence: CDR1 LNHNV, CDR2 YYDKDF (reference sequence). This CDR3 comprises 16 residues. CDR3 nucleotides: TGTGCCACCAGCGACCTGGCGGGAAGCTCCTACAATGAGCAGTTCTTC. Translating it yields CATSDLAGSSYNEQFF.

This chain uses TRBV9 with TRBJ2-2; D remains unclear. The CDR3 covers 13 residues. The ends were cut back, 1 base at V and 4 bases at J, with 5 bases in the middle. Germline V lookup: CDR1 SGDLS, CDR2 YYNGEE. The CDR3 spells CASSVHLTGELFF. CDR3 DNA: TGTGCCAGCAGCGTACACCTCACCGGGGAGCTGTTTTTT.

The sample holds a few counts of this clonotype. The chain carries TRBV7-8 and TRBJ2-2, with D maybe TRBD2 (7 bases). CDR3 length: 18 residues. The V gene's germline CDR1 is SGHVS and CDR2 FQNEAQ. V was cut by 5 bases and J by 3 bases, with 22 bases left in between. The DNA of the CDR3 is TGTGCCAGCAGCAATTCTAGGGGGGGGACGGCAGACACCGGGGAGCTGTTTTTT. Protein sequence: CASSNSRGGTADTGELFF.

As concerns this clonotype: An end of the junction differs from the germline gene, which may be a read error. This chain links TRBV7-2 with TRBJ2-3; perhaps TRBD2 as D (6 bases). Germline V CDR1 and CDR2: SGHTA, FQGNSA. This CDR3 is 16 amino acids long. The CDR3 sequence: CASIPMGGSSTDTLYF. The CDR3 region has the DNA TGTGCCAGCATCCCGATGGGGGGTTCCTCCACAGATACGCTGTATTTT. Complete variable domain (other parts from reference TRBV7-2 and TRBJ2-3): GAGVSQSPSNKVTEKGKDVELRCDPISGHTALYWYRQSLGQGLEFLIYFQGNSAPDKSGLPSDRFSAERTGGSVSTLTIQRTQQEDSAVYLCASIPMGGSSTDTLYFGPGTRLTVL.

The rearrangement joins TRBV11-2 to TRBJ1-1, with 7 bases that match TRBD1. This CDR3 region has 16 residues. Trimming took 5 bases from V and 0 from J; bases not matched to a gene: 9. Germline CDR1 SGHAT, CDR2 FQNNGV. The CDR3, as DNA: TGTGCCAGCAGCCACAACAGGGGCCTTATGAACACTGAAGCTTTCTTT. Protein product: CASSHNRGLMNTEAFF.

This rearrangement joins TRBV7-2 to TRBJ2-4; no firm D call. The V and J ends lost 1 base and 0 bases respectively, with 10 bases between them. Germline V gene lookup returns CDR1 SGHTA and CDR2 FQGNSA. CDR3 size: 16 residues. CDR3 DNA sequence: TGTGCCAGCAGCTTAGGCATATCGCTAGCCAAAAACATTCAGTACTTC. Protein sequence: CASSLGISLAKNIQYF.

V usage is TRBV7-6 and J usage is TRBJ2-5; D is ambiguous. CDR1 is SGHVS and CDR2 is FNYEAQ in the germline V gene. CDR3 length: 15 residues. The V and J ends lost 2 bases and 2 bases respectively, with 12 bases between them. The CDR3 spells CASSLLEAKQETQYF. CDR3 DNA: TGTGCCAGCAGCTTATTAGAGGCCAAACAAGAGACCCAGTACTTC.

This clonotype was found many times. The chain couples TRBV13 to TRBJ2-5; D not resolved. Germline V lookup: CDR1 PRHDT, CDR2 FYEKMQ (reference sequence). The CDR3 covers 13 residues. The V and J ends lost 1 base and 3 bases respectively, with 6 bases between them. The CDR3 is CASSLEPEETQYF. The CDR3 DNA reads as TGTGCCAGCAGCTTAGAGCCGGAAGAGACCCAGTACTTC.

This clonotype has more than one count but fewer than ten. The V and J genes are TRBV6-4 and TRBJ2-1; TRBD2 agrees at 8 bases. Trimming removed 3 bases from V and 8 bases from J; junction bases left unmatched: 15. This CDR3 region has 17 residues. In germline, CDR1 is MRHNA, CDR2 SNTAGT. The CDR3 reads CASSESPPGGAGDEQFF. Written as DNA, the CDR3 is TGTGCCAGCAGTGAGTCGCCTCCCGGGGGGGCTGGAGATGAGCAGTTCTTC.